A selection of T cell receptor beta chains follows, all from one sample in a study of T cell repertoires in cytomegalovirus infection. TCRdb analysed the reads with MiXCR anew, one entry per CDR3 protein. In the table there are hundreds of thousands of distinct CDR3 sequences, around 31% of which are singletons. The antigens for these receptors are not known. The sample was cultured PBMCs, taken from culture after CMV antigen stimulation. The receptors originated from a human donor in good health (CMV status not recorded). Some clones in this sample may be carry-over from other donors' samples. Both conserved end residues are trimmed from each CDR3. Each record gives: V gene, J gene, CDR3 protein.

TRBV28	TRBJ2-1	ASSLRSHNEQF
TRBV7-2	TRBJ2-5	ASSPGTSGYQETQY
TRBV7-2	TRBJ2-2	ASSFYDGELF
TRBV7-2	TRBJ2-1	ASSLINGGYNEQF
TRBV7-2	TRBJ1-1	ASSPWTGVAF
TRBV25-1	TRBJ1-2	ASSESELSYGYT
TRBV7-2	TRBJ2-5	ASSLGGGWEETQY
TRBV7-8	TRBJ1-5	ASSLNSGFNQPQH
TRBV29-1	TRBJ2-7	SVQHGTGHQPYEQY
TRBV27	TRBJ2-1	ASSPSAVSASYNEQF
TRBV6-1	TRBJ1-1	ASSSSGPDAF
TRBV7-9	TRBJ2-3	ASSLQELGADTQY